The clone carrying this T cell receptor beta chain was seen ten or more times. The data were taken from a study of regulatory T cells in long-lasting Graves disease. Building of the TCR beta libraries involved iRepertoire HTBI primers and Arm-PCR of CDR3 regions. In TCRdb, the multiplex PCR reads were re-called with MiXCR into one record per CDR3 protein. Among about 330,000 distinct CDR3 sequences listed, around 15% were seen once. Stated time point: newly diagnosed GD, antithyroid drugs for less than 3 months. After RNA was extracted from PBMCs, the TCR library was made from it. Unmatched junction bases numbered 6, after V lost 4 bases and J lost 2 bases. The germline V gene encodes CDR1 LGHDT and CDR2 YNNKEL (reference sequence). This CDR3 region has 16 residues. This same sample was also taken into another study, of T cells in Graves' hyperthyroidism and ophthalmopathy.

The receptor was derived from a woman aged 18-29 years with Graves disease. The chain carries TRBV3-1 and TRBJ2-1; 9 nucleotides agree with TRBD2. The starting material was peripheral blood mononuclear cells (PBMCs), obtained at new diagnosis, from a patient treated with antithyroid drugs. CDR3 amino acids: CASSPSGARAYNEQFF. Here the CDR3 DNA reads TGTGCCAGCAGCCCTAGCGGGGCTAGGGCCTACAATGAGCAGTTCTTC.